This TCR beta chain was identified during a study of graft-versus-host responses after intestinal transplantation. Sequenced by immunoSEQ multiplex PCR; TCRdb stores in-frame clones only, minus some. The repertoire consists of about 40,000 clones, with 75% to 95% occurring once and the leading ten covering around 2.5%. Overall study findings and caveats: Levels of circulating GvH clones at their peak were associated with early post-transplant HvG declines. There were GvH clones found in recipient marrow, and some of them appeared first in ileum or blood. Across patients carrying graft-donor T cell macrochimerism, allografts held high graft-versus-host to host-versus-graft clonal ratios.

Comments on this clone: Antigen specificity is unknown.

This CDR3 contains 13 residues. The germline CDR1 and CDR2 sequences are SGHDN and FVKESK. The germline V and J ends were trimmed by 8 bases and 4 bases, with 11 bases remaining between them. The sample was PBMCs, taken about 310 days after intestinal transplant. The V gene is TRBV14, the J gene TRBJ1-4, with D possibly matching TRBD1 (6 bases). The TCR sequence derives from a human patient who received an intestinal transplant, so some T cells may come from the graft donor. The CDR3 is CASRRGHNEKLFF. CDR3 DNA sequence: TGTGCCAGCCGCCGGGGACATAATGAAAAACTGTTTTTT.